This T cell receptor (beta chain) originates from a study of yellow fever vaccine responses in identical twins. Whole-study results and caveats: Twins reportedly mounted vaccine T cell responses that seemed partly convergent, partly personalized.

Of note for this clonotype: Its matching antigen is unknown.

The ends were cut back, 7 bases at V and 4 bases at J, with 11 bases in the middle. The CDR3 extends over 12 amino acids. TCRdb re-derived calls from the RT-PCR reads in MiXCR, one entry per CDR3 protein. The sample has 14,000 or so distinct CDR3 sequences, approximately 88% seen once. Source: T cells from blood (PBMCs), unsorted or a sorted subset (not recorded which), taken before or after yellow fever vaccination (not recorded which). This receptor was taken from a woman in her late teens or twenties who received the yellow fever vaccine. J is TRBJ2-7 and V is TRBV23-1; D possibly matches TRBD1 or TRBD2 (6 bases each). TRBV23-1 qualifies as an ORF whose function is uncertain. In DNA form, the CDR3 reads TGCGCCAGCAATCAGGGGAGGTACGAGCAGTACTTC. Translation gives CASNQGRYEQYF.